A single sample is the source of the 27 T cell receptor beta chains below, sequenced in a study of blood T cell repertoires in COVID-19 (dated by TCRdb to about 2020). Receptor libraries were prepared by the immunoSEQ multiplex PCR assay. The clones in this table, taken by TCRdb from immuneACCESS, are in-frame only. Not every clone is retained; where verified, under half of the shortfall comes from an unresolved V gene, and the cause of the rest is unknown. This sample lists fewer than 90,000 clones; around nine tenths were detected once. The ten largest clones take up roughly 4.5% of the sample. The source material was peripheral blood. The receptors were sampled from a man between 50 and 59 years old with active or convalescent COVID-19.

The genes are TRBV14 and TRBJ2-5, with 12 bases lining up with TRBD1. The CDR3 totals 15 residues. V was pared by 6 bases and J by 9 bases, with 11 bases of the junction left unmatched. CDR1 is SGHDN and CDR2 is FVKESK in the germline V gene. The DNA for the CDR3 is TGTGCCAGCAGTGTACAGCCGGGACAGGGGGCGGCCCAGTACTTC. Its protein is CASSVQPGQGAAQYF.

The gene calls are TRBV7-9 and TRBJ1-2; 8 bases are shared with TRBD1. The CDR3 sequence is 16 residues long. Trimming at V came to 3 bases and at J to 4 bases, leaving 10 bases not matched to a gene. Per the germline V gene, CDR1 is SEHNR and CDR2 is FQNEAQ (reference sequence). The CDR3 loop reads CASSLLAAGGGYGYTF. Written as DNA, the CDR3 is TGTGCCAGCAGCTTGTTAGCTGCAGGGGGCGGCTATGGCTACACCTTC.

The CDR3 sequence: CAIGGGPNEKLFF. The CDR3 nucleotides read TGTGCCATCGGTGGGGGGCCTAATGAAAAACTGTTTTTT. The rearrangement links TRBV10-3 to TRBJ1-4, with D possibly TRBD1 on 6 matching bases. From germline, CDR1 is ENHRY and CDR2 SYGVKD. Trimming cost V 8 bases and J 3 bases, with 10 bases left between them. The CDR3 contains 13 residues.

This chain uses TRBV9 with TRBJ1-1; D perhaps matches TRBD1 (5 bases). Germline CDR1 and CDR2: SGDLS and YYNGEE. This CDR3 has 15 amino acids. The V end was cut by 0 bases, the J end by 7 bases, with 16 bases between. The chain's CDR3 is CASSVGGGAQGEAFF. The CDR3 DNA reads as TGTGCCAGCAGCGTAGGTGGTGGGGCCCAGGGTGAAGCTTTCTTT.

This chain joins TRBV25-1 and TRBJ2-5; 8 positions agree with TRBD1. The germline CDR1 and CDR2 sequences are MGHDK and SYGVNS. The CDR3 spans 14 residues. The V segment lost 4 bases and the J segment 2 bases; nucleotides outside the gene matches: 3. The CDR3: CASSADRVQETQYF. The CDR3 nucleotides read TGTGCCAGCAGTGCGGACAGGGTTCAAGAGACCCAGTACTTC. Variable domain in full (rest from reference TRBV25-1 and TRBJ2-5): EADIYQTPRYLVIGTGKKITLECSQTMGHDKMYWYQQDPGMELHLIHYSYGVNSTEKGDLSSESTVSRIRTEHFPLTLESARPSHTSQYLCASSADRVQETQYFGPGTRLLVL.

This clone has just a few counts. The V call is TRBV28, the J call TRBJ1-3; the D gene is possibly TRBD1 (6 bases). Deletions cut 5 bases from V and 4 bases from J, with 15 bases between. The CDR3 has 15 amino acids. Germline assignment: CDR1 MDHEN and CDR2 SYDVKM. The CDR3 nucleotides read TGTGCCAGCAGTCAACCCACAGGGACGGGAAACACCATATATTTT. This encodes CASSQPTGTGNTIYF.

The CDR3 nucleotides are TGTGCCAGCAGTTACGAGGGTCCCGGGGAGCTGTTTTTT. Translated: CASSYEGPGELFF. This sequence joins TRBV6-9 and TRBJ2-2, with D possibly being TRBD2 (5 bases). The V gene lost 3 bases and the J gene lost 6 bases, with 8 bases spanning the gap. This CDR3 spans 13 amino acids. The germline V gene has CDR1 MNHGY and CDR2 SVAAGI.

The rearrangement joins TRBV4-3 to TRBJ2-3; a weak D match, TRBD2 (5 bases). Germline V lookup: CDR1 LGHNA, CDR2 YSLEER. V was cut by 0 bases and J by 5 bases, with 15 bases left in between. The CDR3 extends over 16 amino acids. The CDR3 spells CASSQDNLGARDTQYF. CDR3 nucleotide sequence: TGCGCCAGCAGCCAAGATAACCTGGGAGCAAGAGATACGCAGTATTTT.

This chain joins TRBV4-1 and TRBJ1-2; a possible D gene is TRBD1 (5 bases). The germline V and J ends were trimmed by 3 bases and 7 bases, with 15 bases remaining between them. The germline V gene has CDR1 MGHRA and CDR2 YSYEKL. This CDR3 is built from 14 residues. CDR3 coding DNA: TGCGCCAGCAGCCAGTCGGGAGGGGAACCTGGCTACACCTTC. Protein: CASSQSGGEPGYTF.

The rearrangement uses TRBV9 and TRBJ1-1; 8 positions agree with TRBD1. This CDR3 contains 16 residues. V shed 0 bases and J 5 bases; nucleotides not matched to a gene: 9. Germline V gene sequence: CDR1 SGDLS, CDR2 YYNGEE. Here the CDR3 DNA reads TGTGCCAGCAGCGTAGTGGAGGGCAGGGGGCGTACTGAAGCTTTCTTT. Translating it yields CASSVVEGRGRTEAFF.

The chain combines TRBV7-9 with TRBJ1-6; D unresolved. The germline V gene has CDR1 SEHNR and CDR2 FQNEAQ (reference sequence). The ends were cut back, 1 base at V and 6 bases at J, with 13 bases in the middle. The CDR3 loop spans 16 amino acids. In DNA, the CDR3 is TGTGCCAGCAGCTTAGATGGCGGAAATGGTAATTCACCCCTCCACTTT. Its translation is CASSLDGGNGNSPLHF.

This chain uses TRBV9 with TRBJ1-2; 7 bases agree with TRBD1. The trim removed 5 bases at V and 1 base at J, leaving 17 bases unmatched. The germline V gene has CDR1 SGDLS and CDR2 YYNGEE. The CDR3 spans 18 residues. CDR3 DNA sequence: TGTGCCAGCAGACGTAACCTTCTTTGGGACAGCGGTAACTATGGCTACACCTTC. As protein: CASRRNLLWDSGNYGYTF.

V is TRBV10-3 and J is TRBJ2-3; 13 positions match TRBD2. Germline trimming cut 3 bases from V and 6 bases from J; bases unmatched to any gene: 6. CDR1 and CDR2 (germline): ENHRY, SYGVKD. The CDR3 runs 16 residues. CDR3 amino acids: CAISDPTSGGRDTQYF. CDR3 sequence (DNA): TGTGCCATCAGTGATCCGACTAGCGGGGGGAGGGATACGCAGTATTTT.

About this clone itself: In the same sample, other DNA sequences code for this CDR3. This chain links TRBV27 with TRBJ1-1, with 7 bases matching TRBD1. Losses at the gene ends were 0 bases for V and 4 bases for J; bases not matched to a gene: 5. Per germline, CDR1 MNHEY and CDR2 SMNVEV (reference sequence). The CDR3 has 15 amino acids. The CDR3 DNA sequence: TGTGCCAGCAGTTTATCACCTCAGGGGGGCACTGAAGCTTTCTTT. This codes for CASSLSPQGGTEAFF.

The chain combines TRBV11-2 with TRBJ2-5; 9 bases fit TRBD2. Germline loops: CDR1 SGHAT, CDR2 FQNNGV. The CDR3 totals 16 residues. V shed 0 bases and J 3 bases; nucleotides not matched to a gene: 5. CDR3 bases: TGTGCCAGCAGCTTAGAGAGACTAGCGGCGAAAGAGACCCAGTACTTC. This gives the protein CASSLERLAAKETQYF.

The rearrangement links TRBV7-2 to TRBJ1-2, with TRBD1 matching 8 bases. J was trimmed by 8 bases and V by 1 base; bases with no gene match: 9. This CDR3 region has 15 residues. Per the germline V gene, CDR1 is SGHTA and CDR2 is FQGNSA. The CDR3, as DNA: TGTGCCAGCAGCTTAGTGGCTCAGGGGGCGTTAGGCTACACCTTC. Encoded protein: CASSLVAQGALGYTF.

The sample holds a few counts of this clone. The chain employs TRBV10-3 and TRBJ2-3; 8 bases align to TRBD1. The CDR3 consists of 15 residues. CDR1 ENHRY and CDR2 SYGVKD come from the germline V gene. Trimming removed 5 bases from V and 4 bases from J; junction bases left unmatched: 8. The CDR3 coding sequence is TGTGCCATCAGTTCCCCCGGGACAGGCTCAGATACGCAGTATTTT. Amino acid sequence: CAISSPGTGSDTQYF.

This clone was detected only once. The CDR3 nucleotides are TGCGCCAGCAGCTTGGAAGGGGGCTCTGGAAACACCATATATTTT. It translates to CASSLEGGSGNTIYF. The chain combines TRBV5-1 with TRBJ1-3, with a weak D call TRBD1 (6 bases). The V end lost 0 bases, the J end lost 0 bases, and 7 bases lay between the germline ends. Germline CDR1 SGHRS, CDR2 YFSETQ. The CDR3 is made up of 15 amino acids.

V gene TRBV5-6 combines with J gene TRBJ2-7, with D possibly matching TRBD2 (6 bases). This CDR3 region has 16 residues. Germline V CDR1 and CDR2: SGHDT, YYEEEE. The ends were cut back, 4 bases at V and 4 bases at J, with 21 bases in the middle. The CDR3 protein is CASSTMGGLSSYEQYV. CDR3 coding DNA: TGTGCCAGCAGCACAATGGGAGGACTTTCGTCGTACGAGCAGTACGTC.

The rearrangement links TRBV20-1 to TRBJ2-7; 7 bases map to TRBD1. V lost 3 bases, J lost 2 bases, and 7 bases stayed unmatched. This CDR3 comprises 14 residues. Germline CDR1 is DFQATT and CDR2 is SNEGSKA (reference sequence). The CDR3 nucleotides read TGCAGTGCTAGTCTGCAGGGGGTTCCCTACGAGCAGTACGTC. Residues: CSASLQGVPYEQYV.

The chain has TRBV7-9 and TRBJ2-7; TRBD1 is a possible D gene (6 bases). The CDR3 contains 16 residues. The V end lost 2 bases, the J end lost 2 bases, and 16 bases lay between the germline ends. Germline V gene sequence: CDR1 SEHNR, CDR2 FQNEAQ (reference sequence). CDR3 sequence: CASSLIGGAGAYEQYF. The CDR3 nucleotides read TGTGCCAGCAGCTTAATTGGGGGCGCTGGAGCCTACGAGCAGTACTTC.

This chain uses TRBV5-1 with TRBJ2-7; perhaps TRBD1 as D (6 bases). The CDR3 is made up of 14 amino acids. The germline V gene has CDR1 SGHRS and CDR2 YFSETQ. With 4 bases removed from V and 0 bases from J, the gap between germline ends came to 11 bases. The CDR3 region is CASSPDRTSYEQYF. CDR3 DNA: TGCGCCAGCAGCCCCGACAGGACCTCCTACGAGCAGTACTTC. Full variable domain (outside the CDR3, taken from reference TRBV5-1 and TRBJ2-7): KAGVTQTPRYLIKTRGQQVTLSCSPISGHRSVSWYQQTPGQGLQFLFEYFSETQRNKGNFPGRFSGRQFSNSRSEMNVSTLELGDSALYLCASSPDRTSYEQYFGPGTRLTVT.

The gene calls are TRBV12-5 and TRBJ1-2, with 10 bases identical to TRBD1. The V gene's germline CDR1 is LGHNT and CDR2 FRNRAP. V lost 3 bases to trimming and J lost 6 bases; unmatched junction nucleotides: 1. This CDR3 contains 13 residues. CDR3 DNA: TGTGCTAGTGGTTTTGACAGGGGGCATGGCTACACCTTC. This translates into CASGFDRGHGYTF.

The CDR3 DNA reads as TGTGCCAGCAGCGAACAGGGGCTCATGAACACTGAAGCTTTCTTT. Translation gives CASSEQGLMNTEAFF. The V gene is TRBV7-2, the J gene TRBJ1-1, with 7 bases that match TRBD1. Germline V lookup: CDR1 SGHTA, CDR2 FQGNSA. V was clipped by 5 bases and J by 0 bases; unmatched bases: 6. CDR3 length equals 15 residues.

The CDR3 protein is CASSKGQGERTQHF. The DNA for the CDR3 is TGTGCCAGCAGTAAGGGACAGGGCGAACGGACCCAGCATTTT. The J gene is TRBJ1-5, the V gene TRBV6-2 or TRBV6-3; 9 nucleotides line up with TRBD1. Trimming removed 5 bases from V and 11 bases from J; junction bases left unmatched: 10. There are 14 residues in the CDR3. CDR1 and CDR2 from the germline V gene are MNHEY and SVGEGT.

This clone was observed a few times. This rearrangement joins TRBV10-3 to TRBJ2-2, with 7 bases lining up with TRBD1. The CDR3 contains 16 residues. V was clipped by 3 bases and J by 5 bases; unmatched bases: 9. Per the germline V gene, CDR1 is ENHRY and CDR2 is SYGVKD. CDR3 residues: CAISEWKGAGTGELFF. The DNA for the CDR3 is TGTGCCATCAGTGAATGGAAGGGGGCTGGGACCGGGGAGCTGTTTTTT.

This chain links TRBV2 with TRBJ2-2; D remains ambiguous. Looked up from germline, CDR1 is SNHLY and CDR2 is FYNNEI. Between the trimmed V and J ends, which lost 5 bases and 5 bases, there was a span of 12 bases. The CDR3 is 14 amino acids. The CDR3 nucleotides read TGTGCCAGCAGTTTAACTGATAGTACCGGGGAGCTGTTTTTT. This gives the protein CASSLTDSTGELFF.